This T cell receptor (beta chain) was sequenced during a study of blood T cell repertoires in COVID-19. The wider study: Italy, Spain and the United States were the sources of the convalescent and acute COVID-19 samples.

Across about two dozen US areas, participants ranged in age from roughly 18 to 89 years. The CDR3 is made up of 11 amino acids. Germline assignment: CDR1 SGHAT and CDR2 FQDESV (reference sequence). Profiled with immunoSEQ multiplex PCR; TCRdb holds only in-frame clones, not every one. This sample yields some 200,000 clones, of which approximately 80% are seen a single time; about 1.3% belongs to the top ten. Of note for this clone: Germline is not matched at one junction end, which may reflect a read error.

The sequence was collected from a woman between 40 and 55 years old with acute COVID-19. The sample consisted of PBMCs or T cells enriched from blood (not recorded which). The V gene is TRBV11-1, the J gene TRBJ2-5; TRBD1 matches 8 bases. The CDR3 sequence: CASSTQGQGHF. CDR3 in DNA: TGTGCCAGCAGCACCCAAGGACAGGGACACTTC.